This T cell receptor beta chain came from a study of somatic mutations in cytotoxic T cells in rheumatoid arthritis. Whole-study context: Sorted by flow to nearly 100% purity were some V beta antibody-stained T-cell populations, including V beta1+ cells sequenced for TCRB. General study findings and limits: Over 20% of CD8+ cells belonged to the largest CD8+ clone in about an eighth of the 65 patients. Neither rheumatoid arthritis patients nor age-matched healthy controls had significantly different CD8+ T-cell clonality from the other group. Among patients with rheumatoid arthritis, but not healthy controls, CD8+ clonality increased with age.

To note about this clone: Its antigen is still unknown.

Data came from immunoSEQ multiplex PCR; TCRdb stores just in-frame clones and leaves some out. The sample contains about 2,300 clones, approximately 84% of which appear only once. Germline CDR1 reads SGDLS; CDR2 reads YYNGEE. CDR3 length: 17 residues. The ends lost 0 bases at V and 7 bases at J; junction bases unmatched: 10. The sample consisted of CD8+ T cells sorted from blood. The receptor was derived from an adult with rheumatoid arthritis. The chain has TRBV9 and TRBJ1-6, with TRBD1 matching over 7 bases. The CDR3 loop reads CASSVEAETGLNSPLHF. CDR3 nucleotide sequence: TGTGCCAGCAGCGTAGAGGCCGAGACAGGGCTAAATTCACCCCTCCACTTT.